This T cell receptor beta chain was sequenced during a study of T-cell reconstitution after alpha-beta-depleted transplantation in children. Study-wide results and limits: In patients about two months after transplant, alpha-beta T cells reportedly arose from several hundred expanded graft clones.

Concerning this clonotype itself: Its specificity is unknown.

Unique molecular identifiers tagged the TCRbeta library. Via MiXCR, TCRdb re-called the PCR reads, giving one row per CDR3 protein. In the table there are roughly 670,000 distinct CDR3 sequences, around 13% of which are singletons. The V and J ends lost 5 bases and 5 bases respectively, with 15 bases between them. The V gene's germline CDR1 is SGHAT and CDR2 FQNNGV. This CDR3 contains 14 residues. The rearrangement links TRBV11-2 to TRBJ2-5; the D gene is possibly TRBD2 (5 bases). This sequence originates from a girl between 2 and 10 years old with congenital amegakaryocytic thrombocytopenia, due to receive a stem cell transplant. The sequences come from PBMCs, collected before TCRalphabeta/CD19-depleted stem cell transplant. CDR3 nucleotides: TGTGCCAGCAGCCTAAGGAGGATTGGGGAGACCCAGTACTTC. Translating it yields CASSLRRIGETQYF.